This T cell receptor beta chain was documented in a study of graft-versus-host responses after intestinal transplantation (dated by TCRdb to 2020 to 2022). About the investigation overall: Recipients received multivisceral, liver-intestinal, or isolated intestinal transplants. After intestinal transplantation, graft-versus-host and host-versus-graft alloreactive T cell clones in the graft, circulation and bone marrow were tracked using bulk TCR-beta CDR3 sequencing. Rather than being sequenced by the commercial service, samples from a few later patients were sequenced in-house on an Illumina MiSeq and processed with MiXCR. To identify alloreactive clones, pre-transplant mixed lymphocyte reaction products were sequenced and compared with unstimulated pre-transplant donor and recipient T cells. Donor T cell macrochimerism was defined as a peak of at least 4% donor T cells among recipient peripheral blood mononuclear cells. All recipients received anti-thymocyte globulin induction followed by maintenance tacrolimus and steroids for two to four years. Of the roughly 24 intestinal transplant recipients enrolled in the cohort, one of whom was a retransplant, 3 patients without pretransplant specimens were excluded. Findings and caveats that apply to the study as a whole: High GvH to HvG T cell clonal ratios were observed in the allografts of patients with donor T cell macrochimerism. GvH clones were detected in recipient bone marrow, and some of these GvH clones were observed earlier in ileal mucosa or blood, consistent with an intestinal mucosal origin. Early after transplant, peak levels of circulating GvH clones were found to be associated with declines in HvG clones. Conclusions were limited by the relatively low number and heterogeneity of intestinal transplant patients.

A word on this clone: What antigen it recognizes has not been identified. Per-nucleotide qualities are absent, and no much larger clonotype sits a single base away.

In the first month after transplant, blood samples were collected up to 4 times, and after that at least monthly when available. The CDR3 contains 18 residues, cysteine and phenylalanine counted. Only the CDR3 DNA is retained, 54 bases long and in frame from the first base. The germline V gene encodes CDR1 SEHNR and CDR2 FQNEAQ (reference sequence). Here V drops 8 bases and J drops 4 bases, and the junction holds 21 bases not matched to any gene. Libraries were prepared through the immunoSEQ multiplex PCR assay. For most patients, high-throughput TCR-beta CDR3 sequencing of genomic DNA was performed by Adaptive Biotechnologies. Regarding the original processing steps: TCR sequencing data were retrieved from Adaptive's ImmunoSEQ software for some 19 patients, whereas a few other patients were processed with MiXCR and VDJtools. CDR3 nucleotide sequences shared between donor and recipient were removed because their origin could not be assigned. To be classed as alloreactive, a clone needed at least 2-fold expansion over unstimulated cells and a minimum CFSE-low frequency of 0.002% (template counts) or 0.001% (read counts). Clones detected in sequenced pre-transplant spleen, lymph node, or MLR CFSE-low populations of the donor or recipient were defined as mappable. Cumulative frequency of alloreactive clones was calculated as a percentage of all sequences weighted by copy number. TCRdb holds this immuneACCESS table with in-frame rearrangements only. Some clones are missing; in checked studies, unresolved V genes explain under half, and the rest has no known cause. Clone size and the V and J calls come from that table; the DNA yielded D and trimming. The table for this sample lists under 100,000 clones; 80% to 95% of them were counted only once. The ten largest clonotypes hold around 16% of the sample.

The chain couples TRBV7-9 to TRBJ2-5, with 8 central nucleotides matching TRBD2. Sequences were derived from PBMCs, sampled 453 days after intestinal transplant. This sequence was found in a human patient who received an intestinal transplant, so some T cells may come from the graft donor. In nucleotide form, the sequence is TGTGCCAGCTCCCGCGCCGGGGGGGGGCCCGATGGGATAGAGACCCAGTACTTC. Its translation is CASSRAGGGPDGIETQYF.